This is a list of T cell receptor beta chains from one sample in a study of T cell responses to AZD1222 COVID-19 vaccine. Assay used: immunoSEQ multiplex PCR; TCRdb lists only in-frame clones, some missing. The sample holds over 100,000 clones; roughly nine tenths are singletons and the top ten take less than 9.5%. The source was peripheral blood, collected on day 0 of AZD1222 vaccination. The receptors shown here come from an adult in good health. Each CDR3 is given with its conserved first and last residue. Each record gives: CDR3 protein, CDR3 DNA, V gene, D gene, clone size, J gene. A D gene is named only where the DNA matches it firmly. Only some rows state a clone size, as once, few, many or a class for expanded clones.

CASSLMWNTEAFF | TGTGCCAGCAGCTTAATGTGGAATACTGAAGCTTTCTTT | TRBV7-9 | . | once | TRBJ1-1
CASSSLATGFSEAFF | TGTGCCAGCAGTTCCCTGGCGACAGGGTTTTCTGAAGCTTTCTTT | TRBV6-5 | TRBD1 | . | TRBJ1-1
CASSLAAGGRGETQYF | TGTGCCAGCAGCTTAGCCGCGGGGGGGAGAGGAGAGACCCAGTACTTC | TRBV7-9 | TRBD2 | . | TRBJ2-5
CAWSVGGNTIYF | TGTGCCTGGAGTGTGGGCGGAAACACCATATATTTT | TRBV30 | . | . | TRBJ1-3
CASSLPTGGRGGYTF | TGTGCCAGTAGTCTTCCGACGGGGGGACGTGGTGGCTACACCTTC | TRBV19 | . | once | TRBJ1-2
CASSLVGPQETQYF | TGCGCCAGCAGCTTGGTGGGACCGCAAGAGACCCAGTACTTC | TRBV5-1 | . | . | TRBJ2-5
CASTNSGTGAPGEQYF | TGTGCCAGCACTAACTCGGGAACGGGAGCCCCGGGGGAGCAGTACTTC | TRBV6-6 | . | . | TRBJ2-7
CASSSRQGYNTEAFF | TGTGCCAGCAGCTCGCGACAGGGATATAACACTGAAGCTTTCTTT | TRBV7-9 | TRBD1 | . | TRBJ1-1
CASSLGTVSGNTIYF | TGTGCCAGCAGCTTAGGGACCGTCTCTGGAAACACCATATATTTT | TRBV7-8 | . | few | TRBJ1-3
CASSFSAAQETQYF | TGTGCCAGCAGTTTTAGTGCAGCCCAAGAGACCCAGTACTTC | TRBV6-5 | . | . | TRBJ2-5
CASNPMGEGGYTF | TGTGCCAGCAACCCAATGGGTGAGGGGGGCTACACCTTC | TRBV2 | . | once | TRBJ1-2
CASSAQSPLGGQLNSPLHF | TGTGCCAGTAGCGCCCAGTCCCCGCTGGGGGGACAGCTTAACTCACCCCTCCACTTT | TRBV19 | TRBD1 | . | TRBJ1-6
CAIKVRELNTGELFF | TGTGCCATAAAAGTGCGGGAACTGAACACCGGGGAGCTGTTTTTT | TRBV6-5 | . | . | TRBJ2-2
CASSLRLAGENEQFF | TGCGCCAGCAGCCTACGACTAGCGGGAGAAAATGAGCAGTTCTTC | TRBV5-1 | TRBD2 | . | TRBJ2-1
CASSLGGSVRTDTQYF | TGTGCCAGCAGCTTAGGCGGGAGTGTGAGGACAGATACGCAGTATTTT | TRBV7-8 | TRBD2 | . | TRBJ2-3
CASSLWNSGGLNTGELFF | TGTGCCAGCAGCTTGTGGAATAGCGGGGGCCTCAACACCGGGGAGCTGTTTTTT | TRBV5-6 | TRBD2 | . | TRBJ2-2
CACTSASSYNEQFF | TGTGCCTGCACTAGCGCGAGCTCCTACAATGAGCAGTTCTTC | TRBV30 | TRBD2 | . | TRBJ2-1
CASTEPKAGDTEAFF | TGTGCCAGCACCGAGCCGAAAGCTGGGGACACTGAAGCTTTCTTT | TRBV25-1 | . | . | TRBJ1-1
CASSYGQGARTGELFF | TGTGCCAGCAGCTACGGACAGGGGGCGCGTACCGGGGAGCTGTTTTTT | TRBV11-2 | TRBD1 | . | TRBJ2-2
CASSQDIKQEQFF | TGTGCCAGCAGCCAAGACATTAAGCAGGAGCAGTTCTTC | TRBV4-2 | . | . | TRBJ2-1
CASSLTLGAANTEAFF | TGTGCCAGCTCACTCACCTTGGGGGCGGCCAACACTGAAGCTTTCTTT | TRBV18 | . | once | TRBJ1-1
CASSWQGANTGELFF | TGTGCCAGCAGCTGGCAGGGGGCGAACACCGGGGAGCTGTTTTTT | TRBV7-2 | TRBD1 | . | TRBJ2-2
CASSQDIGVDGYTF | TGCGCCAGCAGCCAAGATATCGGGGTGGATGGCTACACCTTC | TRBV4-3 | . | . | TRBJ1-2